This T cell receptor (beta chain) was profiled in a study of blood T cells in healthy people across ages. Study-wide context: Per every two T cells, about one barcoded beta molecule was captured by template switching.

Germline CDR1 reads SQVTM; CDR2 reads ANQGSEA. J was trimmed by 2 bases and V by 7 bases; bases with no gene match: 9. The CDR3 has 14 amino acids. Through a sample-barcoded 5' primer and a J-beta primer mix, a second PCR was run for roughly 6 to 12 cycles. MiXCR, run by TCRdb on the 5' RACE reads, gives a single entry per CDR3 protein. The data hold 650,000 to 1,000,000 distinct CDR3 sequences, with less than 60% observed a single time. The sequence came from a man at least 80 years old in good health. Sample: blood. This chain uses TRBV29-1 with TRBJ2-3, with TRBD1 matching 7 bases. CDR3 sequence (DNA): TGCAGCGCGGACCTCGGGACAGACACAGATACGCAGTATTTT. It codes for CSADLGTDTDTQYF.